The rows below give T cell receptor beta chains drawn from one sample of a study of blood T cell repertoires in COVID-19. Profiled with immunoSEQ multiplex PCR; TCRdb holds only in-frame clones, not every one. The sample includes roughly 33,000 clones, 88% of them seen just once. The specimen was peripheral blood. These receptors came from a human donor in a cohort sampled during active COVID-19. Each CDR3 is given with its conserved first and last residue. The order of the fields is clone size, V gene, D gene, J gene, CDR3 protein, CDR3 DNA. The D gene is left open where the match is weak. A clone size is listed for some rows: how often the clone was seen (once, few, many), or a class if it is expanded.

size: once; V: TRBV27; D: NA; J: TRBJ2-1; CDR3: CASSLLSWNEQFF; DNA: TGTGCCAGCAGTTTGCTCAGTTGGAATGAGCAGTTCTTC
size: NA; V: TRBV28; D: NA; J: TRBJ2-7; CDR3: CASSGLVLHEQYF; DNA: TGTGCCAGCAGCGGACTGGTCCTCCACGAGCAGTACTTC
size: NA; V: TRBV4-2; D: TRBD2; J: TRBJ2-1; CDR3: CASSLGLASYTGDEQFF; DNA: TGTGCCAGCAGCTTGGGACTAGCGTCTTATACGGGGGATGAGCAGTTCTTC
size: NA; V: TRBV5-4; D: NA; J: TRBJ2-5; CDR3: CASSLTGMEETQYF; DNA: TGTGCCAGCAGCTTGACAGGGATGGAGGAGACCCAGTACTTC
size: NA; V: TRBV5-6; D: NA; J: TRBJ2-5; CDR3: CASSWFRGPETQYF; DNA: TGTGCCAGCAGCTGGTTCCGGGGTCCGGAGACCCAGTACTTC
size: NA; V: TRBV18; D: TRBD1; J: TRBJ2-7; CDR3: CASSTGTGVYEQYF; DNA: TGTGCCAGCTCAACCGGGACAGGGGTCTACGAGCAGTACTTC
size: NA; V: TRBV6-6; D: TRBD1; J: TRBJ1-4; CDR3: CASLKDYRGEKLFF; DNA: TGTGCCAGCCTTAAGGACTACAGGGGGGAAAAACTGTTTTTT
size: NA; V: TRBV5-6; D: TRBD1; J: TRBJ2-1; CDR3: CASRAGRGLNNEQFF; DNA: TGTGCCAGCAGAGCGGGCAGGGGGCTTAACAATGAGCAGTTCTTC
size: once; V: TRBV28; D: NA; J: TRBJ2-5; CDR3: CASRLQETQYF; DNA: TGTGCCAGCAGACTTCAAGAGACCCAGTACTTC
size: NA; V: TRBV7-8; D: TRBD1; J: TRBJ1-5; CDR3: CASNRDRGQPQHF; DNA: TGTGCCAGCAATAGGGACAGAGGCCAGCCCCAGCATTTT
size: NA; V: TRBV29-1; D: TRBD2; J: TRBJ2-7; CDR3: CSVVSGAYEQYF; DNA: TGCAGCGTTGTTAGCGGGGCTTACGAGCAGTACTTC
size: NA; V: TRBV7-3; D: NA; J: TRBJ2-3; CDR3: CASSLNQGSTDTQYF; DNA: TGTGCCAGCAGCTTAAATCAGGGCAGCACAGATACGCAGTATTTT
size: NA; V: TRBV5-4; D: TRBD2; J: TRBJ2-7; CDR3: CASSSGLAGGLLTYEQYF; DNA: TGTGCCAGCAGCTCGGGACTAGCGGGGGGTTTATTGACCTACGAGCAGTACTTC
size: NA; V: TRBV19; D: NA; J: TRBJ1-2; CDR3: CASTLVGGHGYTF; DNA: TGTGCCAGTACCCTGGTTGGGGGCCATGGCTACACCTTC
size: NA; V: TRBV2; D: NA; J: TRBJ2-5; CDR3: CASSPRDSQETQYF; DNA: TGTGCCAGCAGTCCCCGAGACTCCCAAGAGACCCAGTACTTC
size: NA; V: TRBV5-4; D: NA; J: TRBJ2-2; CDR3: CASSSTGSGTGELFF; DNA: TGTGCCAGCAGCTCCACAGGGTCGGGCACCGGGGAGCTGTTTTTT
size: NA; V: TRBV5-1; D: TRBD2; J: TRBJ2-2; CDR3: CASSLDGRGMGTGELFF; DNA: TGCGCCAGCAGCTTGGATGGGAGGGGCATGGGCACCGGGGAGCTGTTTTTT
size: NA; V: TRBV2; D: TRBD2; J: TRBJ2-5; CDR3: CASSEAGLAGGTQYF; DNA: TGTGCCAGCAGTGAAGCGGGACTAGCGGGAGGAACCCAGTACTTC
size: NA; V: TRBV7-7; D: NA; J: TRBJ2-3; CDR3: CASSQGGTDTQYF; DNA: TGTGCCAGCAGCCAGGGGGGAACAGATACGCAGTATTTT
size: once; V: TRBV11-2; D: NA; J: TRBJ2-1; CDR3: CASNPRGVVAEKSYNEQFF; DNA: TGTGCCAGCAACCCCAGGGGGGTCGTAGCGGAGAAGTCCTACAATGAGCAGTTCTTC
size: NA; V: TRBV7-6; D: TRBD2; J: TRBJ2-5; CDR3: CASSPGPSGGPQETQYF; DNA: TGTGCCAGCAGCCCAGGGCCTAGCGGGGGGCCCCAAGAGACCCAGTACTTC
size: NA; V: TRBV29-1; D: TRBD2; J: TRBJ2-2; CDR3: CSVMGLAVGGELFF; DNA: TGCAGCGTAATGGGACTAGCGGTAGGCGGGGAGCTGTTTTTT
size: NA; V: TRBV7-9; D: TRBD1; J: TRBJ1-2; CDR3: CASSNLTGRIYGYTF; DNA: TGTGCCAGCAGCAACCTGACAGGGAGAATCTATGGCTACACCTTC
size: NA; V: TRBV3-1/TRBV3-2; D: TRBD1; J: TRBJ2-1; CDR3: CASGSGTGYNEQFF; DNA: TGTGCCAGCGGGTCCGGGACAGGATACAATGAGCAGTTCTTC
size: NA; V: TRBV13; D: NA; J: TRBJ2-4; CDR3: CASSLGRGLDIQYF; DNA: TGTGCCAGCAGCTTAGGCCGGGGTCTGGACATTCAGTACTTC
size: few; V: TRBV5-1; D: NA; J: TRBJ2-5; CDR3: CASTLRSGEQETQYF; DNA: TGCGCCAGCACACTCCGCTCCGGAGAACAAGAGACCCAGTACTTC